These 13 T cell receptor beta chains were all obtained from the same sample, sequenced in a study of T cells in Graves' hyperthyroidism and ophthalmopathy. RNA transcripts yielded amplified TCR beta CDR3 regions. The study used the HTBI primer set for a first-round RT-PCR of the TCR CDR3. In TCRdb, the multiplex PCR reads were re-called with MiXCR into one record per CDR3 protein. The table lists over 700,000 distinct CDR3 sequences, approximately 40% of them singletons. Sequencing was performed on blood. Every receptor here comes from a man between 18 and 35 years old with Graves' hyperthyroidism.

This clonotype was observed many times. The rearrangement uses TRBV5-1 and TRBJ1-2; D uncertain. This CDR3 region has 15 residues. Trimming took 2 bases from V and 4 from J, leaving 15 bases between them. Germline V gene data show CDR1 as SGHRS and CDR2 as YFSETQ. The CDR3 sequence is CASSLLGRDGYGYTF. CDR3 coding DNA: TGCGCCAGCAGCTTACTAGGCCGCGATGGCTATGGCTACACCTTC.

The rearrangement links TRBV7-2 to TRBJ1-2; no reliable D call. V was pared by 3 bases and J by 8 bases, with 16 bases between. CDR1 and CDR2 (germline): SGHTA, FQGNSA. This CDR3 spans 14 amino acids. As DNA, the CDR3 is TGTGCCAGCAGCTTCAACCCCAGTCAGCAAGGCTACACCTTC. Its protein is CASSFNPSQQGYTF.

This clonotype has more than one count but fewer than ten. Written as DNA, the CDR3 is TGCGCCAGCAGCTTGAGAAGCGGGGACGAGCAGTACTTC. Protein: CASSLRSGDEQYF. The V gene is TRBV5-1, the J gene TRBJ2-7; 7 bases line up with TRBD2. CDR1 and CDR2 (germline): SGHRS, YFSETQ. Losses at the gene ends were 1 base for V and 5 bases for J; bases not matched to a gene: 3. The CDR3 spans 13 residues.

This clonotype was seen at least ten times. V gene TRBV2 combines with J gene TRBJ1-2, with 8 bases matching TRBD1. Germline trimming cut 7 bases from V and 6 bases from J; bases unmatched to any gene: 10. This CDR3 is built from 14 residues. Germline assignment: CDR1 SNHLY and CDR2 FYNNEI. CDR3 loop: CASIQGARADGYTF. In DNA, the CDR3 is TGTGCCAGCATCCAGGGGGCGCGAGCTGATGGCTACACCTTC. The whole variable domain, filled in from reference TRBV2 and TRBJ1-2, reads EPEVTQTPSHQVTQMGQEVILRCVPISNHLYFYWYRQILGQKVEFLVSFYNNEISEKSEIFDDQFSVERPDGSNFTLKIRSTKLEDSAMYFCASIQGARADGYTFGSGTRLTVV.

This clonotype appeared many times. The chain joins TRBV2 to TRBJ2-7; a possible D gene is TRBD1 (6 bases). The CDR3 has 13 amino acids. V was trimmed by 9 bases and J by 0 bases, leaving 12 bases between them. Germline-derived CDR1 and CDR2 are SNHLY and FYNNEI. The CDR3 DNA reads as TGTGCCAGGAGTACAGGGAGCTCCTACGAGCAGTACTTC. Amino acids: CARSTGSSYEQYF.

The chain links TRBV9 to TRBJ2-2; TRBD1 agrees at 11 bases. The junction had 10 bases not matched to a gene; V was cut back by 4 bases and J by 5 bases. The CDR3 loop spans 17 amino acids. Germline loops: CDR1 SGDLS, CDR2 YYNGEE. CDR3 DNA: TGTGCCAGCAGCCCCAGAAGGGGGACAGGGGGAACCGGGGAGCTGTTTTTT. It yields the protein CASSPRRGTGGTGELFF.

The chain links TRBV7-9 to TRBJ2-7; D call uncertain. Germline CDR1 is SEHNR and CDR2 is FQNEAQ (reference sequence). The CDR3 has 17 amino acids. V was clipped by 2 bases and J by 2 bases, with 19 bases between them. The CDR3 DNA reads TGTGCCAGCAGCTTACGGTTTAGGCGGAACTTAACCTACGAGCAGTACTTC. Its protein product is CASSLRFRRNLTYEQYF.

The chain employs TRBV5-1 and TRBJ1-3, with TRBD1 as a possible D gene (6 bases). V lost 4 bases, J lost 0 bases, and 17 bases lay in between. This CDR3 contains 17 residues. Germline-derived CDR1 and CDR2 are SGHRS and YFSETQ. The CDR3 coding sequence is TGCGCCAGCAGCCCATGGACAGCACAGAGCTCTGGAAACACCATATATTTT. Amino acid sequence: CASSPWTAQSSGNTIYF.

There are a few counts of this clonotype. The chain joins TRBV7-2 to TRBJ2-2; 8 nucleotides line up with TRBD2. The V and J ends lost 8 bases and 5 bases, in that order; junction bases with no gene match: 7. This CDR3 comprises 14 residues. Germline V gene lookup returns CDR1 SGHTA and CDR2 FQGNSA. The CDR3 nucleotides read TGTGCCAGCGAATCCGGGACTAGTACCGGGGAGCTGTTTTTT. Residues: CASESGTSTGELFF.

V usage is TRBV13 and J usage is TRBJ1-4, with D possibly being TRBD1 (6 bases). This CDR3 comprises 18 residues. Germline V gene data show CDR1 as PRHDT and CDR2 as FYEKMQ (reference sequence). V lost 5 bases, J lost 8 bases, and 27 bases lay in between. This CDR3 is CASSPGPLEGDSEEKLFF. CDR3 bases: TGTGCCAGCAGCCCCGGACCCCTAGAGGGGGACTCCGAAGAAAAACTGTTTTTT.

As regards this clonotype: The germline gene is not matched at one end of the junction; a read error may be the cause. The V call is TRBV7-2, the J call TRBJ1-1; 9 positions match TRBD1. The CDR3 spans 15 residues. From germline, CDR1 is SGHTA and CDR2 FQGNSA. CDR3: CASSQWTGEGTEASF. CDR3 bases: TGTGCCAGCAGCCAATGGACAGGGGAAGGCACTGAAGCTTCCTTT. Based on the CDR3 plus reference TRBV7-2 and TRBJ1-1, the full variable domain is GAGVSQSPSNKVTEKGKDVELRCDPISGHTALYWYRQSLGQGLEFLIYFQGNSAPDKSGLPSDRFSAERTGGSVSTLTIQRTQQEDSAVYLCASSQWTGEGTEASFGQGTRLTVV.

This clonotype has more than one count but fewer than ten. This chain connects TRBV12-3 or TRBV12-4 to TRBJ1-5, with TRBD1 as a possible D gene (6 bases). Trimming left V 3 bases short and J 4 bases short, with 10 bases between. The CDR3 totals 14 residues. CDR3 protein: CASSLGGTNQPQHF. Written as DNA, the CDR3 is TGTGCCAGCAGTTTGGGGGGCACAAATCAGCCCCAGCATTTT.

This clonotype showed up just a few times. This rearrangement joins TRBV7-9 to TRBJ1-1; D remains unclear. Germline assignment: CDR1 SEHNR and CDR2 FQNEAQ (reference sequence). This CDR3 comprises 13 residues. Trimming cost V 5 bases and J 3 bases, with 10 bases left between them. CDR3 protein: CASSPGRHTEAFF. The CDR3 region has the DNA TGTGCCAGCAGCCCCGGACGGCACACTGAAGCTTTCTTT.